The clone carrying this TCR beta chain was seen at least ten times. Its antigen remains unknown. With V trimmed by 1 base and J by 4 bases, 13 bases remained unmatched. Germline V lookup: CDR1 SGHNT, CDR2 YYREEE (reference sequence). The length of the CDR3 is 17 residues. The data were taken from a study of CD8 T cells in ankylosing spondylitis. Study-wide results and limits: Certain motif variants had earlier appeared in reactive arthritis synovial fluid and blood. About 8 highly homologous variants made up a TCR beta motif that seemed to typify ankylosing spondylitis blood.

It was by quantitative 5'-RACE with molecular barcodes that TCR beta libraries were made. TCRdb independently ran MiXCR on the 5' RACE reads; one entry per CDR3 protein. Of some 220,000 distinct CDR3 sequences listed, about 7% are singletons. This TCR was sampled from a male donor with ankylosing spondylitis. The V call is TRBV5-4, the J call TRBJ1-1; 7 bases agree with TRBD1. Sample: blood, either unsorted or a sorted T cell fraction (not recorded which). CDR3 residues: CASSLFRDRVDGTEAFF. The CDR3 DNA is TGTGCCAGCAGCTTGTTTCGCGACAGGGTGGACGGCACTGAAGCTTTCTTT.